Sequencing of this T cell receptor (beta chain) was carried out in a study of beta chain features in type 1 diabetes. As for the study in general: Cell yields, age and gender were similar between patients and healthy donors.

This clone was seen ten or more times. CDR1 is LGHNA, CDR2 YSLEER, per germline. Trimming removed 0 bases from V and 4 bases from J, with 10 bases in between. The CDR3 is made up of 15 amino acids. All of the isolated RNA was reverse transcribed, so expressed TCRB transcripts were sequenced. Some clones are missing from TCRdb's copy, which holds only in-frame ones; the method was immunoSEQ multiplex PCR. The sample lists 240,000 or so clones; roughly 30% were seen once. The sample comprised central memory CD4+ T cells from blood. The sequence derives from a man aged 25-45 years in good health. The chain couples TRBV4-3 to TRBJ2-1, with D perhaps given as TRBD1 or TRBD2 (6 bases each). The CDR3 coding sequence is TGCGCCAGCAGCCAAGATACAGGGACTTACAATGAGCAGTTCTTC. This gives the protein CASSQDTGTYNEQFF.